The clone carrying this T cell receptor (beta chain) was seen a few times. Separate alpha and beta amplification began at the second PCR step. Both TRBC1 and TRBC2 were covered by a beta constant-region primer of two equimolar oligonucleotides. The ligated cDNA underwent four PCR rounds using SP2 and nested alpha and beta constant-region primers. TCRdb processed the UMI-ligation and nested PCR reads anew with MiXCR; each CDR3 protein has one entry. The table has over 100,000 distinct CDR3 sequences, roughly 36% seen once. The record originates from a study of naive and memory T cell subsets. Germline-derived CDR1 and CDR2 are DFQATT and SNEGSKA (reference sequence). This CDR3 is 15 amino acids long. With 6 bases clipped from V and 4 bases from J, the junction kept 13 bases outside the gene matches.

The sequencing input was central memory CD4+ T cells from blood. This rearrangement joins TRBV20-1 to TRBJ2-7, with 9 bases lining up with TRBD1. The source is a human donor in good health. CDR3 loop: CSAEKDRGNPYEQYF. CDR3 sequence (DNA): TGCAGTGCCGAAAAGGACAGGGGAAATCCATACGAGCAGTACTTC.